A single sample is the source of the 3 T cell receptor beta chains below, sequenced in a study of cytomegalovirus exposure and HLA in healthy donors. 13 Jbeta primers and 60 Vbeta primers were used for the PCR. Only in-frame clones appear in the TCRdb table, and some are missing; sequencing was by immunoSEQ multiplex PCR. The sample has 50,000 or so clones. Material for sequencing was PBMCs. These receptors were collected from a woman aged 18-29 years in good health and CMV-seronegative.

This chain connects TRBV28 to TRBJ2-7; D is perhaps TRBD1 (5 bases). V was cut by 5 bases and J by 0 bases, with 11 bases left in between. The germline gives CDR1 MDHEN, CDR2 SYDVKM. The CDR3 sequence is 14 residues long. The chain's CDR3 is CASSHRLYSYEQYF. In nucleotides, the CDR3 is TGTGCCAGCAGTCACAGGTTATACTCCTACGAGCAGTACTTC.

The J gene is TRBJ2-5, the V gene TRBV5-1; 10 nucleotides align to TRBD1. This CDR3 comprises 15 residues. Germline trimming cut 4 bases from V and 5 bases from J; bases unmatched to any gene: 8. In germline, CDR1 is SGHRS, CDR2 YFSETQ. CDR3 amino acids: CASSPSGTGEETQYF. For the CDR3, the DNA is TGCGCCAGCAGCCCGTCCGGGACAGGGGAGGAGACCCAGTACTTC.

V and J are TRBV5-1 and TRBJ1-1, with a tentative D call TRBD1 (6 bases). Germline CDR1 reads SGHRS; CDR2 reads YFSETQ. Trimming pared 4 bases from V and 2 bases from J, leaving 18 bases between. CDR3 length: 16 residues. DNA for the CDR3: TGCGCCAGCAGCGAAACAGGGTGGTCAAGAAACACTGAAGCTTTCTTT. Translating it yields CASSETGWSRNTEAFF. The full variable domain, completed using reference TRBV5-1 and TRBJ1-1, is KAGVTQTPRYLIKTRGQQVTLSCSPISGHRSVSWYQQTPGQGLQFLFEYFSETQRNKGNFPGRFSGRQFSNSRSEMNVSTLELGDSALYLCASSETGWSRNTEAFFGQGTRLTVV.